This T cell receptor (beta chain) was recorded in a study of blood T cell repertoires in COVID-19. Study background: From the United States, Italy and Spain came samples of acute and convalescent COVID-19.

Participants spanned ages about 18 to 100 years and resided in 20 to 30 US areas. The data were produced by immunoSEQ multiplex PCR, yet TCRdb's version contains in-frame clones alone and is incomplete. The repertoire holds more than 200,000 clones, with 65% to 85% as singletons. The sequence was collected from a woman aged 35 to 49 with acute COVID-19. The sequencing input was PBMCs or T cells enriched from blood (not recorded which).

This chain's CDR3 is CASRPRNEKLFF. DNA of the CDR3: TGTGCCAGCAGGCCGAGAAATGAAAAACTGTTTTTT. The chain recombines TRBV7-9 with TRBJ1-4; D is unresolved. Germline lookup yields CDR1 SEHNR and CDR2 FQNEAQ (reference sequence). Trimming took 6 bases from V and 5 from J, leaving 7 bases between them. The CDR3 runs 12 residues.